This T cell receptor (beta chain) was recorded in a study of blood T cell repertoires in COVID-19 (dated by TCRdb to the early 2020s). Concerning the study at large: Samples covering the acute and convalescent phases of COVID-19 were provided by collaborators in the United States, Italy and Spain. The material from the prospective study consisted of cDNA or gDNA derived from T cells, B-cell-depleted T cells, or PBMCs. Deeply sampled blood TCRbeta repertoires from subjects exposed to, actively infected with, or recovered from COVID-19 were included in the dataset. The repertoires were made available in a free public database intended to serve as a resource for research on the immune response to SARS-CoV-2. Samples came from the ongoing ImmuneRACE study (first 160 participants) plus 1,254 subjects from 6 global collaborators. Sample metadata almost always included a de-identified subject ID, COVID-19 status, age in years and sex. Where available, HLA class I and class II types were obtained from metadata supplied by the sample provider rather than from assay-based typing.

The paper as a whole reports these results and caveats: How much clinical and demographic metadata was included differed by source and by participant, and the metadata was provided uncurated.

TCRbeta CDR3 regions were amplified from genomic DNA by means of the immunoSEQ Assay, a bias-controlled multiplex PCR. Regarding the original processing steps: Within the assay, amplification of reference gene primers was used to estimate how many nucleated cells each sample contained. To quantify the absolute abundance of each unique TCRbeta CDR3 rearrangement, sequence reads were collapsed and filtered. For each sample, productive Simpson clonality was calculated by taking the square root of Simpson's diversity index across productive rearrangements. Entries here come from immuneACCESS through TCRdb and include only in-frame sequences with V and J called. Some clones fail to appear in such tables; in the studies checked, an unresolved V gene covers under half of the shortfall, and the cause of the remainder is unknown. V, J and clone size derive from that table, while D and trimming were established from the DNA sequence. The sample table lists roughly 150,000 clones, around 89% of them with a count of one. Jointly, the top ten make up around 16% of the sample.

Each collaborating institution followed its own protocols to collect whole blood in K2EDTA tubes. For TCRbeta analysis, collaborators shipped samples as frozen whole blood, isolated PBMCs, or DNA extracted from either of those sample types. A remark on this clone: Its recognized antigen is unknown. Base quality data are lacking; no much larger clone is found one base away. The same CDR3 is also encoded by other DNA sequences in this sample.

V sheds 5 bases and J sheds 1 base, leaving 10 bases between their ends. The CDR3 covers 14 residues, taking in both the cysteine and the phenylalanine. Solely the CDR3 DNA is kept, with 42 bases framed from the first base. The germline V gene provides CDR1 SGHTA and CDR2 FQGTGA. The sequence was obtained from a woman in her 40s with acute or convalescent COVID-19. The specimen was peripheral blood. The receptor chain draws on TRBV7-3 and TRBJ2-3; perhaps TRBD2 is the D gene, with 6 bases matching. The CDR3 corresponds to CASSLSGGTDTQYF. The DNA sequence is TGTGCCAGCAGCCTTAGCGGAGGCACAGATACGCAGTATTTT.